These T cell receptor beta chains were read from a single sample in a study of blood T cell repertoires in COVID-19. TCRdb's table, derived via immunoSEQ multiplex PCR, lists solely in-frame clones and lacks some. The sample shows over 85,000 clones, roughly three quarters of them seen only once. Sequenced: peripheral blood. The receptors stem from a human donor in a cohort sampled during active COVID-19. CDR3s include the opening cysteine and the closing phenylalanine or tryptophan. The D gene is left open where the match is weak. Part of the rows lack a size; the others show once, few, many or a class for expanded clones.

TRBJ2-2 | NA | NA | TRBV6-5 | CASSYSEPTGELFF
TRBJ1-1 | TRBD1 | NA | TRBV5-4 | CASSTDRGLAEAFF
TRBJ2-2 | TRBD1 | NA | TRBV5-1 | CASSGGTGTTGELFF
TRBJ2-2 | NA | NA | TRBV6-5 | CASSYVASRNTGELFF
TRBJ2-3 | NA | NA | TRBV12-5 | CASGPGTSTDTQYF
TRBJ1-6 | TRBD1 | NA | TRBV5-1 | CASSDGTGRYSPLHF
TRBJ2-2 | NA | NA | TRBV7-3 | CASSLQGFVGELFF
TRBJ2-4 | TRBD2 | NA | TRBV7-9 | CASSLAGEGNIQYF
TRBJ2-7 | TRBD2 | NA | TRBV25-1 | CASSELGGRSQYF
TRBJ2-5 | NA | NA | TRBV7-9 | CASSSPDRRETQYF
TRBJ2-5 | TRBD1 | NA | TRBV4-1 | CASSQGAGGTLGTQYF
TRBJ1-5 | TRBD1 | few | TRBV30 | CACGTDSNQPQHF
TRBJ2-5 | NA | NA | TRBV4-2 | CASSQDRDFQETQYF
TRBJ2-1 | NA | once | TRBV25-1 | CASSESNEQFF
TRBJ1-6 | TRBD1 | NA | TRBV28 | CASKDRGENSPLHF
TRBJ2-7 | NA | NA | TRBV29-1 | CSALTLDRPTDEQYF
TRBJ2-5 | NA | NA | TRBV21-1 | CARNHGGGETQYF
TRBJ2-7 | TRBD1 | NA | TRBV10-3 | CAISGGQATYEQYF
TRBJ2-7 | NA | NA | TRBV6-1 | CASSEGRADEQYF
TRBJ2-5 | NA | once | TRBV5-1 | CASSPDTQETQYF
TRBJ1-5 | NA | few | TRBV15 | CAMAGGNGNQPQHF
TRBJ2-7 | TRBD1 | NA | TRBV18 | CASSPRYRGSYEQYF
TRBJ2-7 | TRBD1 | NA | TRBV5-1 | CASSLEPGTGIYEQYF
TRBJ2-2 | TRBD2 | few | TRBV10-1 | CASSAGGTGELFF
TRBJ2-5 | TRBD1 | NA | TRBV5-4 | CASSPQGWTETQYF
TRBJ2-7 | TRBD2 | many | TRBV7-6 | CASSSGMGLAGYEQYF
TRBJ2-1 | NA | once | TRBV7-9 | CASSLHSGTVHEQFF
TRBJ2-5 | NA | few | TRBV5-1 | CASSLGAGETQYF